This TCR beta chain was recovered during a study of T cell repertoires in cytomegalovirus infection. On the study more broadly: Signatures in public TCR beta sequences pointed to both CMV infection and matching HLA type.

Comments on this clonotype: Its specificity is not known.

Study conclusions and caveats: In two of eight donors, the top clonotype was HLA-C-restricted CMV-specific. There were carriers of CMV plus the relevant HLA, and cumulative public TCR beta family frequency identified them.

Germline V lookup: CDR1 MNHNY, CDR2 SVGAGI (reference sequence). This CDR3 region has 11 residues. V was cut by 9 bases and J by 0 bases, with 6 bases left in between. A single record per CDR3 protein comes from TCRdb applying MiXCR to the reads. The sample has some 400,000 distinct CDR3 sequences, approximately 32% seen once. This chain joins TRBV6-6 and TRBJ2-7, with D tentatively TRBD2 (5 bases). The origin of this receptor is a human donor in good health (CMV status not recorded). Some clones in this sample may be carry-over from other donors' samples. Sequenced sample: PBMCs. In nucleotides, the CDR3 is TGTGCCAGGGACTGCTCCTACGAGCAGTACTTC. It yields the protein CARDCSYEQYF.